The next 32 T cell receptor beta chains were all read from a single sample in a study of blood T cell repertoires in COVID-19. Sequencing was performed with immunoSEQ multiplex PCR; in TCRdb, only in-frame clones are kept and a portion is missing. The data show 180,000 or so clones, with around 82% seen just once and more than 8% held by the top ten. Sequencing input: peripheral blood. The receptors originated from a woman older than 75 with acute or convalescent COVID-19.

CDR3 sequence: CAIKGGTQGTGELFF. The CDR3 DNA sequence: TGTGCCATCAAAGGAGGCACCCAGGGGACCGGGGAGCTGTTTTTT. This rearrangement joins TRBV10-3 to TRBJ2-2, with D tentatively TRBD1 (6 bases). V dropped 7 bases and J dropped 5 bases, with 17 bases sitting between them. Germline CDR1 and CDR2: ENHRY and SYGVKD. CDR3 size: 15 residues.

Only one count was recorded for this clone. The chain couples TRBV23-1 to TRBJ1-1, with a tentative D call TRBD1 (5 bases). TRBV23-1 is identified as an open reading frame with a role that is uncertain. The CDR3 is made up of 15 amino acids. Between the trimmed V and J ends, which lost 8 bases and 0 bases, there was a span of 16 bases. The CDR3 here is CASPQAGWVNTEAFF. Here the CDR3 DNA reads TGCGCCAGCCCACAAGCAGGGTGGGTGAACACTGAAGCTTTCTTT.

The V call is TRBV5-6, the J call TRBJ1-5, with D possibly matching TRBD1 (5 bases). Germline V gene lookup returns CDR1 SGHDT and CDR2 YYEEEE. The CDR3 runs 17 residues. V dropped 0 bases and J dropped 6 bases, with 19 bases sitting between them. The DNA of the CDR3 is TGTGCCAGCAGCTTGGGTGAGGCGGGGGGAGGAAGTCAGCCCCAGCATTTT. Protein product: CASSLGEAGGGSQPQHF.

The chain carries TRBV5-5 and TRBJ1-2; 10 bases match TRBD1. V dropped 3 bases and J dropped 4; count of bases not matched to a gene: 12. The CDR3 spans 17 residues. The germline V gene encodes CDR1 SGHKS and CDR2 YYEKEE (reference sequence). CDR3 in DNA: TGTGCCAGCAGCTCTCAACCCGGGACAGGGGCTTCCTATGGCTACACCTTC. Encoded protein: CASSSQPGTGASYGYTF.

The chain carries TRBV9 and TRBJ2-5; TRBD2 aligns across 7 bases. V lost 0 bases and J lost 0; bases outside the gene matches: 5. The CDR3 is made up of 16 amino acids. The germline gives CDR1 SGDLS, CDR2 YYNGEE. The CDR3 loop is CASSVGASGYQETQYF. The DNA of the CDR3 is TGTGCCAGCAGCGTAGGGGCTAGCGGATACCAAGAGACCCAGTACTTC.

The chain is built from TRBV6-5 and TRBJ1-1; D is uncertain. Trimming shortened V by 4 bases and J by 1 base, and 10 bases separated the two germline ends. The CDR3 loop spans 14 amino acids. Germline CDR1 reads MNHEY; CDR2 reads SVGAGI. Written as DNA, the CDR3 is TGTGCCAGCAGTTCGAGACGGGGGAACACTGAAGCTTTCTTT. Residues: CASSSRRGNTEAFF.

This sequence joins TRBV7-3 and TRBJ2-5, with TRBD2 identical over 9 bases. The CDR3 sequence is 16 residues long. J lost 5 bases, V lost 1 base, and 8 bases had no gene match. Germline-derived CDR1 and CDR2 are SGHTA and FQGTGA. CDR3 residues: CASSLKAGGPGETQYF. CDR3 nucleotide sequence: TGTGCCAGCAGCTTAAAGGCGGGAGGGCCGGGGGAGACCCAGTACTTC.

V gene TRBV5-4 combines with J gene TRBJ2-3; 11 positions agree with TRBD2. This CDR3 contains 15 residues. V lost 4 bases and J lost 4; bases outside the gene matches: 5. The germline V gene has CDR1 SGHNT and CDR2 YYREEE (reference sequence). This chain's CDR3 is CASSPTSGRPDTQYF. Written as DNA, the CDR3 is TGTGCCAGCAGCCCCACTAGCGGGAGACCAGATACGCAGTATTTT.

The chain carries TRBV24-1 and TRBJ2-1; TRBD1 aligns across 9 bases. Trimming removed 7 bases from V and 3 bases from J; junction bases left unmatched: 6. This CDR3 has 15 amino acids. Per germline, CDR1 KGHDR and CDR2 SFDVKD. CDR3 in amino acids: CATSPEGQGYNEQFF. The CDR3 region has the DNA TGTGCCACCAGCCCGGAGGGACAGGGCTACAATGAGCAGTTCTTC.

The chain is built from TRBV6-2 or TRBV6-3 and TRBJ1-5; no definite D call. The V end lost 2 bases, the J end lost 10 bases, and 12 bases lay between the germline ends. Germline V lookup: CDR1 MNHEY, CDR2 SVGEGT. The CDR3 is made up of 13 amino acids. The CDR3 sequence: CASSYTDREPQHF. CDR3 coding DNA: TGTGCCAGCAGTTACACCGACCGGGAACCCCAGCATTTT.

The V gene is TRBV9, the J gene TRBJ1-2, with D maybe TRBD1 (6 bases). This CDR3 comprises 15 residues. V shed 0 bases and J shed 2 bases, with 11 bases lying between them. Germline lookup yields CDR1 SGDLS and CDR2 YYNGEE. CDR3 sequence: CASSVEPGTNYGYTF. The CDR3 DNA reads TGTGCCAGCAGCGTAGAGCCAGGGACAAACTATGGCTACACCTTC. Full variable domain (remainder filled in from reference TRBV9 and TRBJ1-2): DSGVTQTPKHLITATGQRVTLRCSPRSGDLSVYWYQQSLDQGLQFLIQYYNGEERAKGNILERFSAQQFPDLHSELNLSSLELGDSALYFCASSVEPGTNYGYTFGSGTRLTVV.

The chain is built from TRBV12-3 or TRBV12-4 and TRBJ1-2; unclear D gene. V lost 7 bases and J 4 bases, leaving 13 bases between the germline ends. This CDR3 is 13 amino acids long. The CDR3 bases are TGTGCCAGCACCCCCCGGGAACGCTATGGCTACACCTTC. It is translated as CASTPRERYGYTF.

The genes are TRBV4-3 and TRBJ1-2, with 12 positions matching TRBD1. The CDR3 contains 17 residues. The V gene end was trimmed by 0 bases and the J gene end by 4 bases; junction bases not matched to a gene: 6. Germline V gene sequence: CDR1 LGHNA, CDR2 YSLEER. Here the CDR3 reads CASSQDLGQGAVYGYTF. CDR3 nucleotides: TGCGCCAGCAGCCAAGATCTGGGACAGGGGGCGGTCTATGGCTACACCTTC.

The chain recombines TRBV10-3 with TRBJ1-1, with TRBD1 as a possible D gene (5 bases). The CDR3 is made up of 15 amino acids. Germline values: CDR1 ENHRY, CDR2 SYGVKD. With 0 bases removed from V and 0 bases from J, the gap between germline ends came to 8 bases. This CDR3 reads CAISESQGMNTEAFF. For the CDR3, the DNA is TGTGCCATCAGTGAGTCGCAGGGCATGAACACTGAAGCTTTCTTT.

This chain links TRBV5-5 with TRBJ2-7; D call uncertain. V was pared by 4 bases and J by 0 bases, with 14 bases between. Germline lookup yields CDR1 SGHKS and CDR2 YYEKEE (reference sequence). CDR3 length equals 15 residues. CDR3 sequence: CASSPYNSFSYEQYF. Written as DNA, the CDR3 is TGTGCCAGCAGCCCCTATAACAGTTTCTCCTACGAGCAGTACTTC.

This chain connects TRBV12-3 or TRBV12-4 to TRBJ1-2; 8 bases agree with TRBD1. The CDR3 is made up of 13 amino acids. With 7 bases clipped from V and 6 bases from J, the junction kept 7 bases outside the gene matches. CDR3 sequence reads: CASTLQGVDGYTF. The CDR3 DNA sequence: TGTGCCAGCACCCTACAGGGGGTGGATGGCTACACCTTC.

The table lists this clone with a count of one. The chain combines TRBV6-5 with TRBJ2-5; a weak D match, TRBD1 (6 bases). V was shortened by 6 bases and J by 4 bases, with 12 bases between the two germline ends. Germline CDR1 MNHEY, CDR2 SVGAGI. The CDR3 length is 13 residues. The CDR3 DNA sequence: TGTGCCAGCAGCGAGGGCAGGGGAGAGACCCAGTACTTC. As protein: CASSEGRGETQYF.

The V gene is TRBV20-1, the J gene TRBJ1-2, with a weak D call TRBD1 (6 bases). The CDR3 extends over 15 amino acids. Germline CDR1 DFQATT, CDR2 SNEGSKA (reference sequence). Between the trimmed V and J ends, which lost 3 bases and 8 bases, there was a span of 22 bases. In DNA form, the CDR3 reads TGCAGTGCTAGTCCCCAGGGGCGACCCTCGGAGGGCTACACCTTC. Amino acids: CSASPQGRPSEGYTF.

V usage is TRBV5-8 and J usage is TRBJ1-6; 10 bases are shared with TRBD1. J lost 8 bases, V lost 6 bases, and 8 bases had no gene match. The CDR3 has 15 amino acids. The germline V gene encodes CDR1 SGHTS and CDR2 YDEGEE. Here the CDR3 DNA reads TGTGCCAGCACCATTGATGGGACAGGGGATTCACCCCTCCACTTT. This gives the protein CASTIDGTGDSPLHF.

The genes are TRBV7-8 and TRBJ1-1; possible D gene TRBD1, 5 bases. Germline V gene lookup returns CDR1 SGHVS and CDR2 FQNEAQ. The V and J ends lost 5 bases and 11 bases respectively, with 15 bases between them. The CDR3 is made up of 12 amino acids. CDR3 nucleotides: TGTGCCAGCAGCCGCTGGGGAGGGGAGGCTTTCTTT. It encodes CASSRWGGEAFF.

This clone was recorded at least ten times. Other nucleotide sequences in the sample specify the same CDR3. This chain links TRBV2 with TRBJ1-5, with 9 bases fitting TRBD1. After removal of 1 base from V and 2 bases from J, the junction contained 0 bases not matched to a gene. Germline V gene lookup returns CDR1 SNHLY and CDR2 FYNNEI. The CDR3 totals 15 residues. The CDR3 protein is CASSEGTGGNQPQHF. The CDR3 coding sequence is TGTGCCAGCAGTGAAGGGACAGGGGGCAATCAGCCCCAGCATTTT.

This sequence joins TRBV12-3 or TRBV12-4 and TRBJ2-7; D gene uncertain. V shed 4 bases and J shed 7 bases, with 8 bases lying between them. The length of the CDR3 is 11 residues. The CDR3 sequence: CASSYLGEQYF. CDR3 nucleotide sequence: TGTGCCAGCAGTTACCTCGGGGAGCAGTACTTC.

The chain joins TRBV3-1 (or the pseudogene TRBV3-2) to TRBJ2-1; TRBD2 aligns across 7 bases. The V gene's germline CDR1 is LGHDT and CDR2 YNNKEL (reference sequence). This CDR3 has 15 amino acids. The junction had 8 bases not matched to a gene; V was cut back by 0 bases and J by 9 bases. CDR3 nucleotides: TGTGCCAGCAGCCAAGAAAGACTAGCAATCGGTGAGCAGTTCTTC. Amino acids: CASSQERLAIGEQFF.

This chain uses TRBV4-1 with TRBJ1-1; TRBD1 aligns across 7 bases. Germline V gene sequence: CDR1 MGHRA, CDR2 YSYEKL. The ends lost 5 bases at V and 5 bases at J; junction bases unmatched: 8. The CDR3 extends over 14 amino acids. In DNA form, the CDR3 reads TGCGCCAGCAGCTGGGCAGGGGGAAGAACTGAAGCTTTCTTT. Translated: CASSWAGGRTEAFF.

V is TRBV28 and J is TRBJ1-2; TRBD1 matches 9 bases. CDR1 is MDHEN, CDR2 SYDVKM, per germline. This CDR3 is built from 14 residues. V trimming: 3 bases; J trimming: 8 bases; junction bases outside the gene matches: 7. The CDR3 sequence is CASSLGTGKGGYTF. Here the CDR3 DNA reads TGTGCCAGCAGTTTGGGGACAGGGAAGGGCGGCTACACCTTC.

The chain links TRBV4-3 to TRBJ1-1; a possible D gene is TRBD1 (5 bases). The CDR3 loop spans 16 amino acids. The germline V and J ends were trimmed by 0 bases and 0 bases, with 11 bases remaining between them. CDR1 is LGHNA and CDR2 is YSLEER in the germline V gene. The CDR3 region has the DNA TGCGCCAGCAGCCAAGAAGTGACGGACATGAACACTGAAGCTTTCTTT. The encoded protein is CASSQEVTDMNTEAFF.

The V gene is TRBV5-4, the J gene TRBJ1-5, with D possibly matching TRBD1 (5 bases). CDR1 is SGHNT, CDR2 YYREEE, per germline (reference sequence). The V and J ends lost 5 bases and 6 bases respectively, with 12 bases between them. This CDR3 has 13 residues. DNA of the CDR3: TGTGCCAGCAGAGCAGGGTTGGGTCAGCCCCAGCATTTT. This sequence encodes CASRAGLGQPQHF. Variable domain in full (rest from reference TRBV5-4 and TRBJ1-5): ETGVTQSPTHLIKTRGQQVTLRCSSQSGHNTVSWYQQALGQGPQFIFQYYREEENGRGNFPPRFSGLQFPNYSSELNVNALELDDSALYLCASRAGLGQPQHFGDGTRLSIL.

This clone showed up just once. This chain joins TRBV12-3 or TRBV12-4 and TRBJ1-5; D may be TRBD1 (6 bases). The ends were cut back, 6 bases at V and 7 bases at J, with 13 bases in the middle. The CDR3 has 13 amino acids. Written as DNA, the CDR3 is TGTGCCAGCAGCCGGACAGCGGGGCAGCCCCAGCATTTT. It encodes CASSRTAGQPQHF.

This CDR3 reads CASSQGRARLEEKLFF. The CDR3 nucleotides are TGCGCCAGCAGCCAAGGTCGAGCGAGGCTTGAGGAAAAACTGTTTTTT. The J gene is TRBJ1-4, the V gene TRBV4-1; no reliable D call. CDR1 and CDR2 from the germline V gene are MGHRA and YSYEKL. Trimming removed 1 base at V and 8 bases at J, with 17 bases between. This CDR3 is 16 amino acids long.

For this clone: A read error may account for a junction end that differs from germline. The chain employs TRBV5-8 and TRBJ1-2; 8 nucleotides align to TRBD1. The CDR3 has 13 residues. Germline CDR1 SGHTS, CDR2 YDEGEE. CDR3 protein: CASTLDREYGYTF. CDR3 bases: TGTGCCAGCACCTTGGACAGGGAGTATGGCTACACCTTC. Using reference TRBV5-8 and TRBJ1-2 for the parts outside the CDR3, the full variable domain is EAGVTQSPTHLIKTRGQQATLRCSPISGHTSVYWYQQALGLGLQFLLWYDEGEERNRGNFPPRFSGRQFPNYSSELNVNALELEDSALYLCASTLDREYGYTFGSGTRLTVV.

This sequence joins TRBV6-5 and TRBJ2-3, with a possible D match to TRBD2 (6 bases). Germline CDR1 and CDR2: MNHEY and SVGAGI. V lost 2 bases, J lost 2 bases, and 11 bases lay in between. CDR3 length: 15 amino acids. CDR3 in amino acids: CASSYRGVNTDTQYF. CDR3 DNA: TGTGCCAGCAGTTACCGCGGGGTCAACACAGATACGCAGTATTTT.

This clone is a singleton in its sample. The chain has TRBV30 and TRBJ2-7, with 7 nucleotides matching TRBD1. V lost 3 bases, J lost 4 bases, and 9 bases stayed unmatched. This CDR3 region has 14 residues. Germline lookup yields CDR1 GTSNPN and CDR2 SVGIG (reference sequence). CDR3 nucleotides: TGTGCCTGGAGCCCGGGACAGAAGTTGTACGAGCAGTACTTC. As protein: CAWSPGQKLYEQYF.